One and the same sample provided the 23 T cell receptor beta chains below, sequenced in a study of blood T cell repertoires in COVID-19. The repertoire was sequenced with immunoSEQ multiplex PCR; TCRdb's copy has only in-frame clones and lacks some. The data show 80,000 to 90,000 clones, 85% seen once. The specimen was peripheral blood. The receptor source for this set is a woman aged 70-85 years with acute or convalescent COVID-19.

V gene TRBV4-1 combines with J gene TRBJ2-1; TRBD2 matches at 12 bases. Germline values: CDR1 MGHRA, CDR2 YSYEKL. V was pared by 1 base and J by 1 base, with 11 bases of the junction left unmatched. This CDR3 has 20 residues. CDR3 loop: CASSQGGGASGGGSYNEQFF. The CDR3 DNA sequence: TGCGCCAGCAGCCAAGGTGGTGGGGCTAGCGGGGGGGGATCCTACAATGAGCAGTTCTTC.

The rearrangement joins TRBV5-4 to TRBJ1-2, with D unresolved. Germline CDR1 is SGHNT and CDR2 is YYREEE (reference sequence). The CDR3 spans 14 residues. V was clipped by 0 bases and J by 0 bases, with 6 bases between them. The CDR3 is CASSLGSANYGYTF. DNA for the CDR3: TGTGCCAGCAGCTTGGGGTCAGCTAACTATGGCTACACCTTC.

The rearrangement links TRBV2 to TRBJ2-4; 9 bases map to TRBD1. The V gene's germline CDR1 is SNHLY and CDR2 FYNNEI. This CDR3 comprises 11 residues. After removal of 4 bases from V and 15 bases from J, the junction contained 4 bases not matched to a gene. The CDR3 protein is CASSGGTGWYF. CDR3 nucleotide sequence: TGTGCCAGCAGTGGTGGGACAGGGTGGTACTTC.

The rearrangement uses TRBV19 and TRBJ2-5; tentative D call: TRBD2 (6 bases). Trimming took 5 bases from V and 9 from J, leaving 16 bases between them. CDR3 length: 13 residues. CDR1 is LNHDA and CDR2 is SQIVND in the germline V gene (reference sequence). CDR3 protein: CASSGTWGGAQYF. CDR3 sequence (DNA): TGTGCCAGTAGTGGGACTTGGGGCGGAGCCCAGTACTTC.

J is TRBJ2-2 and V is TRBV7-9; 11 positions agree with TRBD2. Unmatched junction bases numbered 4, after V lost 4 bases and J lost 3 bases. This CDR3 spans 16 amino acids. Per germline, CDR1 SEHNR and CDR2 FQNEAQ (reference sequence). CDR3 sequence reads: CASSSGLADYTGELFF. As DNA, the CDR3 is TGTGCCAGCAGCTCGGGACTAGCGGACTACACCGGGGAGCTGTTTTTT.

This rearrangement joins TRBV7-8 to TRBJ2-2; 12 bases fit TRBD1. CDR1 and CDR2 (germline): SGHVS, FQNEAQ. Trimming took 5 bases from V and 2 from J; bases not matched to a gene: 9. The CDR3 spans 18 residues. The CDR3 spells CASSGRDRGRLNTGELFF. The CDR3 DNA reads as TGTGCCAGCAGCGGCCGGGACAGGGGGCGACTCAACACCGGGGAGCTGTTTTTT. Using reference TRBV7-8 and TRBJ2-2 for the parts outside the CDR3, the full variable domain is GAGVSQSPRYKVAKRGQDVALRCDPISGHVSLFWYQQALGQGPEFLTYFQNEAQLDKSGLPSDRFFAERPEGSVSTLKIQRTQQEDSAVYLCASSGRDRGRLNTGELFFGEGSRLTVL.

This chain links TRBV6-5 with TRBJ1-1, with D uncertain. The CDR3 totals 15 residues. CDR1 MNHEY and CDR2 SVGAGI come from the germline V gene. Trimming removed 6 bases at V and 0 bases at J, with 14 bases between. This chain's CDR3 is CASRRRRGLNTEAFF. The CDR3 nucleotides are TGTGCCAGCAGACGTCGGCGCGGCTTGAACACTGAAGCTTTCTTT.

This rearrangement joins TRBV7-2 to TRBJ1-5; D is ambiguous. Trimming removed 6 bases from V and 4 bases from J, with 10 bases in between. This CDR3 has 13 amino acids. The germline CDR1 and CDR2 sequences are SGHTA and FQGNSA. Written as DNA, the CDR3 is TGTGCCAGCAGGGGAGAAGGGAATCAGCCCCAGCATTTT. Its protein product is CASRGEGNQPQHF.

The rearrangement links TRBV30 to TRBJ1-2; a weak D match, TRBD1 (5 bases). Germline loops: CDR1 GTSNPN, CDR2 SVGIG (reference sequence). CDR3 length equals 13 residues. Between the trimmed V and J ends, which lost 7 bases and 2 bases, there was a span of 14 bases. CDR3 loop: CASSSTENYGYTF. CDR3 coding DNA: TGTGCCTCTTCCTCGACAGAAAACTATGGCTACACCTTC. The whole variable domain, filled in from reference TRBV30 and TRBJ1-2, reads SQTIHQWPATLVQPVGSPLSLECTVEGTSNPNLYWYRQAAGRGLQLLFYSVGIGQISSEVPQNLSASRPQDRQFILSSKKLLLSDSGFYLCASSSTENYGYTFGSGTRLTVV.

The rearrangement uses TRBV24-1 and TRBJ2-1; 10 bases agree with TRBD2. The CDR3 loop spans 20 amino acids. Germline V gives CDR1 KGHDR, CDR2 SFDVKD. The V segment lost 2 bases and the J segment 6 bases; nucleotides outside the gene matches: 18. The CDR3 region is CATSDSGASGRPLKVNEQFF. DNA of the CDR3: TGTGCCACCAGTGATTCTGGGGCTAGCGGGAGACCCCTGAAGGTCAATGAGCAGTTCTTC.

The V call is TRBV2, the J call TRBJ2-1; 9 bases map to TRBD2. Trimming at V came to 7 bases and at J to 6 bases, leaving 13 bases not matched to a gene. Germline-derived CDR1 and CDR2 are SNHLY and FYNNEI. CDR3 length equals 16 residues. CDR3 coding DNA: TGTGCCAGCAAAAAACGACTAGCGGATTTATCCAATGAGCAGTTCTTC. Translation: CASKKRLADLSNEQFF. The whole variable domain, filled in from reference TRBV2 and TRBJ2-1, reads EPEVTQTPSHQVTQMGQEVILRCVPISNHLYFYWYRQILGQKVEFLVSFYNNEISEKSEIFDDQFSVERPDGSNFTLKIRSTKLEDSAMYFCASKKRLADLSNEQFFGPGTRLTVL.

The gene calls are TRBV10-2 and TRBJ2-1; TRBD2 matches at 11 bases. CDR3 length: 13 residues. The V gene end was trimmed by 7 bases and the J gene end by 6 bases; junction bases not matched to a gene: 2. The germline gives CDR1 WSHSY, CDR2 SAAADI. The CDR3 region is CASTGTSGNEQFF. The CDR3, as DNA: TGCGCCAGCACCGGGACTAGCGGCAATGAGCAGTTCTTC.

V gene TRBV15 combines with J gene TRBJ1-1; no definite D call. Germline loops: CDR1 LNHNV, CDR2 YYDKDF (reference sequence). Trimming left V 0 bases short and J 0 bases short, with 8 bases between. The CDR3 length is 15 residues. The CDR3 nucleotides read TGTGCCACCAGCAGAGAGGCGGGATTGAACACTGAAGCTTTCTTT. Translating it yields CATSREAGLNTEAFF. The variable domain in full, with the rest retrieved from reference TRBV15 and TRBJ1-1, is DAMVIQNPRYQVTQFGKPVTLSCSQTLNHNVMYWYQQKSSQAPKLLFHYYDKDFNNEADTPDNFQSRRPNTSFCFLDIRSPGLGDTAMYLCATSREAGLNTEAFFGQGTRLTVV.

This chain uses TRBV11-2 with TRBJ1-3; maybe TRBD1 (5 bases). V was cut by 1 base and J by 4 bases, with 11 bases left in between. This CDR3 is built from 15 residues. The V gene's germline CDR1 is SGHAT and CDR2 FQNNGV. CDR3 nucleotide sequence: TGTGCCAGCAGCTTAGTGGCAGGGTGGGGAAACACCATATATTTT. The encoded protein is CASSLVAGWGNTIYF.

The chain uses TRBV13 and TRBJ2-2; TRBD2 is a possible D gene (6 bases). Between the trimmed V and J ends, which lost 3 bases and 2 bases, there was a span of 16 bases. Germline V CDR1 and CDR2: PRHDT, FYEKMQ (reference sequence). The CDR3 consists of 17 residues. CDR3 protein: CASSFGGVVSNTGELFF. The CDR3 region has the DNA TGTGCCAGCAGCTTTGGAGGGGTAGTGAGTAACACCGGGGAGCTGTTTTTT.

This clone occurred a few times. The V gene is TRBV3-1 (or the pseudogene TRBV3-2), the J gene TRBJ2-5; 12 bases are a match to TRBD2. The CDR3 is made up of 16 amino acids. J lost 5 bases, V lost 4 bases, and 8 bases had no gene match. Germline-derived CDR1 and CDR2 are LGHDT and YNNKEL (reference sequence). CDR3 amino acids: CASSRGLAGPSETQYF. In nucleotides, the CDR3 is TGTGCCAGCAGCCGAGGACTAGCGGGGCCCTCGGAGACCCAGTACTTC.

CDR3 in amino acids: CASSPGLVNQPQHF. In nucleotides, the CDR3 is TGTGCCAGCAGCCCAGGGTTGGTCAATCAGCCCCAGCATTTT. V and J are TRBV5-8 and TRBJ1-5; D possibly corresponds to TRBD1 (5 bases). There are 14 residues in the CDR3. The V and J ends lost 4 bases and 3 bases respectively, with 11 bases between them. Germline CDR1 reads SGHTS; CDR2 reads YDEGEE.

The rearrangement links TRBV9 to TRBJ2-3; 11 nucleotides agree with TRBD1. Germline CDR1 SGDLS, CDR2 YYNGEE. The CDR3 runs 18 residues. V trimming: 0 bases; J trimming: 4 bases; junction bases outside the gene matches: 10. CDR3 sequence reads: CASSVGPRTGGRADTQYF. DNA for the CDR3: TGTGCCAGCAGCGTAGGCCCAAGGACAGGGGGCAGGGCAGATACGCAGTATTTT.

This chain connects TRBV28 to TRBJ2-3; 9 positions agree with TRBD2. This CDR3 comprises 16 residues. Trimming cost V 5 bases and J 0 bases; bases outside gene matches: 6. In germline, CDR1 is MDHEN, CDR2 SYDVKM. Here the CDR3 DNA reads TGTGCCAGCAGTCGACTAGCGGAACCTAGCACAGATACGCAGTATTTT. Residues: CASSRLAEPSTDTQYF.

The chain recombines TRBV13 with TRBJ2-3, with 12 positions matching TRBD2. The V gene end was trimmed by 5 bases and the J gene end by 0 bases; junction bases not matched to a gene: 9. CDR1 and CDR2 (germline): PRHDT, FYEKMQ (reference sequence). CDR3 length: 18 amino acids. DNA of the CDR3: TGTGCCAGCAGCAAAAGACTAGCGGGGGAGATTAGCACAGATACGCAGTATTTT. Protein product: CASSKRLAGEISTDTQYF.

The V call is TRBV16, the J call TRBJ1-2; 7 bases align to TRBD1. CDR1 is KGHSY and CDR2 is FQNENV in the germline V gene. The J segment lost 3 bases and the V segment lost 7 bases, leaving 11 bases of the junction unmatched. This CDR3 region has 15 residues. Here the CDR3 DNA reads TGTGCCAGCACCAAGCGCCGGGACAGCTACTATGGCTACACCTTC. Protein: CASTKRRDSYYGYTF.

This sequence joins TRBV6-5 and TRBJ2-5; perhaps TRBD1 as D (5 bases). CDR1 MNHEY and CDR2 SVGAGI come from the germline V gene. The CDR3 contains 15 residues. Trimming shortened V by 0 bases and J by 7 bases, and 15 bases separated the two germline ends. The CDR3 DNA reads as TGTGCCAGCAGTTACTCAAGCCTTGGGGCAGGGACCCAGTACTTC. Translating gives CASSYSSLGAGTQYF.

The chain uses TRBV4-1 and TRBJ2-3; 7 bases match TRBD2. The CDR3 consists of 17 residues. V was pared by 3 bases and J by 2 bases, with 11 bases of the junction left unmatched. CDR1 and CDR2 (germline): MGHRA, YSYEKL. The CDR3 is CASSHSPGGTNTDTQYF. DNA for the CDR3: TGCGCCAGCAGCCACTCCCCCGGCGGGACTAACACAGATACGCAGTATTTT.